The present entry profiles one T cell receptor beta chain with its context. Antigen unknown. The PCR employed 60 Vbeta primers together with 13 Jbeta primers. Sequencing was performed with immunoSEQ multiplex PCR; in TCRdb, only in-frame clones are kept and a portion is missing. Among roughly 55,000 clones, approximately 71% were seen once, and the ten largest hold roughly 36%. The entry originates in a study of cytomegalovirus exposure and HLA in healthy donors. Study conclusions and caveats: In an earlier analysis, most TCR beta V segments were productive about 87% or about 30% of the time. Evidence from a later analysis indicated that most CMV-associated TCR beta chains looked HLA-restricted.

V was cut by 0 bases and J by 2 bases, with 11 bases left in between. Germline V gives CDR1 SGHNT, CDR2 YYREEE (reference sequence). This CDR3 is built from 15 residues. J is TRBJ1-2 and V is TRBV5-4; maybe TRBD1 (6 bases). The origin of this receptor is a middle-aged man in good health and CMV-seropositive. Sequenced material: PBMCs. The CDR3 DNA sequence: TGTGCCAGCAGCTTGGCCCCTGGACAGAACTATGGCTACACCTTC. Encoded protein: CASSLAPGQNYGYTF.